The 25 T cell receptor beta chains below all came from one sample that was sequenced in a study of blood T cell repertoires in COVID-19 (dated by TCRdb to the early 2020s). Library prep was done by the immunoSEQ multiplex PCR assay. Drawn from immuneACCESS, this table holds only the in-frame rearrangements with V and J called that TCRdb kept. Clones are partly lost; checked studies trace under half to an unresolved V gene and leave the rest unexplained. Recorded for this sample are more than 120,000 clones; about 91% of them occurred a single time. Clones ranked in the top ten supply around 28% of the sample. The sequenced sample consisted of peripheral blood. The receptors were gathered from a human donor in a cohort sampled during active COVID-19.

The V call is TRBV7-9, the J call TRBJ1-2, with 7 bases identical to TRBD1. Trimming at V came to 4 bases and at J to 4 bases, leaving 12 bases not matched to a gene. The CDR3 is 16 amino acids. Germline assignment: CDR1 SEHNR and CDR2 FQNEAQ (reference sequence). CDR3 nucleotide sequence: TGTGCCAGCAGCTACCCCCGACAGGGCGACCTCTATGGCTACACCTTC. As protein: CASSYPRQGDLYGYTF.

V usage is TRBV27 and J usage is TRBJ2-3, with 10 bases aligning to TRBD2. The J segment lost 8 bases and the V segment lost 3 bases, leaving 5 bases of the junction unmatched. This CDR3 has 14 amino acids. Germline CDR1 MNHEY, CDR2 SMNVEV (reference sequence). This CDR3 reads CASSLERGGRTQYF. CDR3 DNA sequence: TGTGCCAGCAGTTTGGAGCGGGGGGGCCGTACGCAGTATTTT.

The CDR3 DNA sequence: TGTGCCAGTAGTGTTCTGGGGGGACAAGAGACCCAGTACTTC. Amino acids: CASSVLGGQETQYF. The V call is TRBV19, the J call TRBJ2-5; TRBD2 might be the D (6 bases). The CDR3 spans 14 residues. The V end was cut by 5 bases, the J end by 2 bases, with 12 bases between. Germline CDR1 LNHDA, CDR2 SQIVND (reference sequence).

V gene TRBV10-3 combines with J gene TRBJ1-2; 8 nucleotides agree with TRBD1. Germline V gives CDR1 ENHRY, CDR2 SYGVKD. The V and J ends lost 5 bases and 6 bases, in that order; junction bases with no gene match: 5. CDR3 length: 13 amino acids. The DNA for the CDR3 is TGTGCCATCAGTTCGCAGGGGGCCGATGGCTACACCTTC. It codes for CAISSQGADGYTF.

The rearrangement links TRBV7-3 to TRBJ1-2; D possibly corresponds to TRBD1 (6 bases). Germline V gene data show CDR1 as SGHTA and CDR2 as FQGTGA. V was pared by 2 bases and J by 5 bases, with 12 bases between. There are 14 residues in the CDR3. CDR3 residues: CASSLGDQGYGYTF. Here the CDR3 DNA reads TGTGCCAGCAGCTTAGGCGATCAGGGGTATGGCTACACCTTC. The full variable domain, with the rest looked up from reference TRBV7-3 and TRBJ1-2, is GAGVSQTPSNKVTEKGKYVELRCDPISGHTALYWYRQSLGQGPEFLIYFQGTGAADDSGLPNDRFFAVRPEGSVSTLKIQRTERGDSAVYLCASSLGDQGYGYTFGSGTRLTVV.

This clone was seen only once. The CDR3 sequence is CASSEAGGRTDTQYF. The CDR3 DNA reads as TGTGCCAGCAGTGAAGCGGGGGGGCGAACAGATACGCAGTATTTT. V is TRBV25-1 and J is TRBJ2-3, with 9 bases identical to TRBD2. The CDR3 spans 15 residues. Germline CDR1 MGHDK, CDR2 SYGVNS. V lost 2 bases to trimming and J lost 3 bases; unmatched junction nucleotides: 3.

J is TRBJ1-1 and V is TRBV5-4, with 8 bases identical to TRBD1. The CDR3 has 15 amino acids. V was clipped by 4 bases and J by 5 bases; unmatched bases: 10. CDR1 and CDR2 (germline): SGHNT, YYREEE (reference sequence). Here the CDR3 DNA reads TGTGCCAGCAGCCGAACCCAGGGGGCTTGGACTGAAGCTTTCTTT. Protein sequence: CASSRTQGAWTEAFF.

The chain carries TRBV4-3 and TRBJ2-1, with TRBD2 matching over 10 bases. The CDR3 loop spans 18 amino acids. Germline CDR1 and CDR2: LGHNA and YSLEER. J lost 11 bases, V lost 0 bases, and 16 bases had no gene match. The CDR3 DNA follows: TGCGCCAGCAGCCAAGATATGAACGCCCTCAGCGGGGGGGCTAAGCAGTTCTTC. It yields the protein CASSQDMNALSGGAKQFF.

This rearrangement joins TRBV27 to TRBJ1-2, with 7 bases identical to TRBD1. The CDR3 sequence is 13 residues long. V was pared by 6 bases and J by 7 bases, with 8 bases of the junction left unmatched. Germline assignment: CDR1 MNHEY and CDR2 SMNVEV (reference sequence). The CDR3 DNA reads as TGTGCCAGCAGGGAGGACAGGCGGCGTGGCTACACCTTC. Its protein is CASREDRRRGYTF.

CDR3: CASSPPTGANYGYTF. The CDR3 region has the DNA TGTGCCAGCTCACCTCCGACAGGGGCTAACTATGGCTACACCTTC. The chain recombines TRBV18 with TRBJ1-2; 8 bases match TRBD1. The CDR3 covers 15 residues. Germline values: CDR1 KGHSH, CDR2 LQKENI. Trimming cost V 3 bases and J 0 bases; bases outside gene matches: 3.

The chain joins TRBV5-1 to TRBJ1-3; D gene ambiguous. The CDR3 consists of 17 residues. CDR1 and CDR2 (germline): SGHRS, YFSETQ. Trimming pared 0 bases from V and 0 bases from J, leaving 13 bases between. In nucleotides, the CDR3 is TGCGCCAGCAGCTTGGAGCGGACGGGATCCTCTGGAAACACCATATATTTT. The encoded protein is CASSLERTGSSGNTIYF.

CDR3 region: CASSLLYTDTQYF. In nucleotides, the CDR3 is TGTGCCAGCAGCTTACTATATACAGATACGCAGTATTTT. The chain carries TRBV7-3 and TRBJ2-3; D is ambiguous. The CDR3 contains 13 residues. V dropped 2 bases and J dropped 3 bases, with 6 bases sitting between them. Germline V gives CDR1 SGHTA, CDR2 FQGTGA.

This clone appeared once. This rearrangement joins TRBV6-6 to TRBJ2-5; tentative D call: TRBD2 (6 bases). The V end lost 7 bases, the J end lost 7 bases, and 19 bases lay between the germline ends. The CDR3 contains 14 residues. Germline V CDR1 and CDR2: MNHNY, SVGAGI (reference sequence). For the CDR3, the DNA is TGTGCCAGCAAGCCCGGAGGGCTGGGAGGGACCCAGTACTTC. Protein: CASKPGGLGGTQYF.

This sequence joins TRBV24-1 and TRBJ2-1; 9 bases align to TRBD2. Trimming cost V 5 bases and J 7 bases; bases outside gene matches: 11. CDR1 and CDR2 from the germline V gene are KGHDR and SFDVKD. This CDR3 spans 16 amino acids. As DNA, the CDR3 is TGTGCCACCAGTGGAAGGGAAGCGGGGGGCCGGAATGAGCAGTTCTTC. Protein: CATSGREAGGRNEQFF.

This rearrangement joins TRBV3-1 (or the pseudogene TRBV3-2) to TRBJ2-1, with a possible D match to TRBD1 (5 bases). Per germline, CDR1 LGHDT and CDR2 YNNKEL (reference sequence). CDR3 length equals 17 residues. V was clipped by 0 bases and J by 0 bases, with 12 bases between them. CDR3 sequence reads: CASSQEIRRGSYNEQFF. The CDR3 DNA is TGTGCCAGCAGCCAAGAAATTAGAAGGGGCTCCTACAATGAGCAGTTCTTC.

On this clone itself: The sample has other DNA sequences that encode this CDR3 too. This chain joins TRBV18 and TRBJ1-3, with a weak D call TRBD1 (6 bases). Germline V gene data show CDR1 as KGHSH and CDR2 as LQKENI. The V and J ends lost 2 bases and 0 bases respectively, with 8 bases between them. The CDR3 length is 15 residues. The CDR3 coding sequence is TGTGCCAGCTCACCAACAGGGAGCTCTGGAAACACCATATATTTT. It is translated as CASSPTGSSGNTIYF.

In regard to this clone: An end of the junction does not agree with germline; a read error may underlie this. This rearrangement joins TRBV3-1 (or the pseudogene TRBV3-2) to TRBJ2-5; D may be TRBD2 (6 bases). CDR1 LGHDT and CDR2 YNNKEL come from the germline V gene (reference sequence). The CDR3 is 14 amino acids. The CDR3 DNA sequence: TGTGCCAGCGGCCAAAACTACGGGGGAGAGACCCAGTACTTC. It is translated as CASGQNYGGETQYF.

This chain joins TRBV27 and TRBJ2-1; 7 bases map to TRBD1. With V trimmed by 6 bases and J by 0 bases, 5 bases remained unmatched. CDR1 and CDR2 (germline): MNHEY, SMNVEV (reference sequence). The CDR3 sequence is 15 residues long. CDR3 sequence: CASSPDRVSYNEQFF. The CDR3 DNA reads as TGTGCCAGCAGCCCCGACAGGGTCTCCTACAATGAGCAGTTCTTC.

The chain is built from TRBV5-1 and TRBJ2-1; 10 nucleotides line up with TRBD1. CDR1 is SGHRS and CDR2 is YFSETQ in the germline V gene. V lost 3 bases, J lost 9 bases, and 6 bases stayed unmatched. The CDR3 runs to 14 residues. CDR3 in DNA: TGCGCCAGCAGCTCGGGACAGGGGATCAGTGAGCAGTTCTTC. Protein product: CASSSGQGISEQFF.

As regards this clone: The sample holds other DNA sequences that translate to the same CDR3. This CDR3 reads CSVTGSNYGYTF. The CDR3 nucleotides are TGCAGCGTAACAGGTTCTAACTATGGCTACACCTTC. This chain links TRBV29-1 with TRBJ1-2, with D tentatively TRBD1 (5 bases). V was trimmed by 6 bases and J by 0 bases, leaving 8 bases between them. There are 12 residues in the CDR3. Per the germline V gene, CDR1 is SQVTM and CDR2 is ANQGSEA.

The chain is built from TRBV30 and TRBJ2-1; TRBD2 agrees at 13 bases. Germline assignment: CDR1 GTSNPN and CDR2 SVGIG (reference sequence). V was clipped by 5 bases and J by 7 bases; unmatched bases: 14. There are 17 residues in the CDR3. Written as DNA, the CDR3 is TGTGCCTGGGAACTAGCGGGGGGGTCAGAGGTTGTAAATGAGCAGTTCTTC. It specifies CAWELAGGSEVVNEQFF.

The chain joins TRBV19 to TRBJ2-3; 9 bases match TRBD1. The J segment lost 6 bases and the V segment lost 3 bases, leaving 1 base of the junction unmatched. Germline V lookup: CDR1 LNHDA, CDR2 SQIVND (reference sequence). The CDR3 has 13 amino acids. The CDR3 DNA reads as TGTGCCAGTAGTATCGACAGGGGGGATACGCAGTATTTT. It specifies CASSIDRGDTQYF.

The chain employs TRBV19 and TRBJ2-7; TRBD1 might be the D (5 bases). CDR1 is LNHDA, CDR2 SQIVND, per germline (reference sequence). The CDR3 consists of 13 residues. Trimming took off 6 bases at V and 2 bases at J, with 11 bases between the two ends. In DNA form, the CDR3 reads TGTGCCAGTAGCCTAGGACACCCCTACGAGCAGTACTTC. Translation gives CASSLGHPYEQYF.

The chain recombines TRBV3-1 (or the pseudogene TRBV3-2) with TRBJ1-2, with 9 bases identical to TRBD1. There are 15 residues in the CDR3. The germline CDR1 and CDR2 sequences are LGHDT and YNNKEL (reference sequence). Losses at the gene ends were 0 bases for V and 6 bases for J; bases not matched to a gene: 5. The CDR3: CASSQDPRDRDGYTF. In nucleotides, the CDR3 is TGTGCCAGCAGCCAAGACCCCCGGGACAGGGATGGCTACACCTTC.

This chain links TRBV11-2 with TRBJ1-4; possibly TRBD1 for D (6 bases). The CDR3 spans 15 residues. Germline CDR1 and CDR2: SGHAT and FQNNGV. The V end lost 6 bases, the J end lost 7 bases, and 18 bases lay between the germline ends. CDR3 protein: CASSPLAGDSEKLFF. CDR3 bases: TGTGCCAGCAGTCCCCTCGCAGGGGATTCTGAAAAACTGTTTTTT.